A selection of T cell receptor beta chains follows, all from one sample in a study of CD8 T cells in Susac syndrome. From the immunoSEQ multiplex PCR reads, TCRdb called clonotypes with MiXCR, one entry per CDR3 protein. The data hold some 260,000 distinct CDR3 sequences, with around 93% observed a single time. The sequencing input was CD4+ T cells from PBMCs. The receptors stem from a human donor with multiple sclerosis. CDR3s include the opening cysteine and the closing phenylalanine or tryptophan. The order of the fields is J gene, clone size, V gene, D gene, CDR3 DNA, CDR3 protein. D genes are given only for firm matches. Clone size is given for some rows only: seen once, a few or many times, or a class if the clone is expanded.

TRBJ2-3 | - | TRBV20-1 | TRBD2 | TGCAGTGCATCGGGACTAGCGGGGTCAGATACGCAGTATTTT | CSASGLAGSDTQYF
TRBJ1-1 | - | TRBV12-3/TRBV12-4 | - | TGTGCCAGCAGTTTAGAAAGCCCTGAAGCTTTCTTT | CASSLESPEAFF
TRBJ2-4 | once | TRBV20-1 | - | TGCAGTGCTAGGCTACTAAACATTCAGTACTTC | CSARLLNIQYF
TRBJ2-6 | - | TRBV20-1 | - | TGCAGTGCTAGAGGTAGTACAGGCTCTGGGGCCAACGTCCTGACTTTC | CSARGSTGSGANVLTF
TRBJ2-2 | once | TRBV12-3/TRBV12-4 | TRBD2 | TGTGCCAGCAGCCCTGACGGGCTAGCGGGAGCCCGGGGGGAGCTGTTTTTT | CASSPDGLAGARGELFF
TRBJ1-4 | - | TRBV7-9 | TRBD1 | TGTGCCAGCAGCTCCCGGACAGGCCTTAATGAAAAACTGTTTTTT | CASSSRTGLNEKLFF
TRBJ1-5 | - | TRBV19 | - | TGTGCCAGTAGTATATCGACTGGGCTTGGCAGGGGCAATCAGCCCCAGCATTTT | CASSISTGLGRGNQPQHF
TRBJ2-3 | few | TRBV7-2 | TRBD2 | TGTGCCAGCAGCTCCAACGGGGGCCTAGCGGGGAGTACGCAGTATTTT | CASSSNGGLAGSTQYF
TRBJ2-2 | - | TRBV27 | TRBD2 | TGTGCCAGCAGTTTCCCCAGCGGGGGCAACACCGGGGAGCTGTTTTTT | CASSFPSGGNTGELFF
TRBJ2-5 | - | TRBV24-1 | - | TGTGCCACCAGTGGGCAGGGAGGCCAAGAGACCCAGTACTTC | CATSGQGGQETQYF
TRBJ1-1 | - | TRBV7-2 | - | TGTGCCAGCAGCTTAGCGCTAACGGGGGCTGAAGCTTTCTTT | CASSLALTGAEAFF
TRBJ1-5 | - | TRBV3-1 | - | TGTGCCAGCAGCCATGGGCAGCAGCCCCAGCATTTT | CASSHGQQPQHF
TRBJ1-3 | - | TRBV25-1 | - | TGTGCCAGCGCCGGGACACCAGGAATCTCTGGAAACACCATATATTTT | CASAGTPGISGNTIYF
TRBJ1-2 | - | TRBV27 | TRBD1 | TGTGCCAGCAGTCCCTCCGGGACAGCCAACTATGGCTACACCTTC | CASSPSGTANYGYTF
TRBJ2-2 | few | TRBV12-3/TRBV12-4 | TRBD1 | TGTGCCAGCAGTTTCGGGACAGGGTACACCGGGGAGCTGTTTTTT | CASSFGTGYTGELFF
TRBJ2-2 | - | TRBV10-1 | - | TGCGCCAGCAGTGACCCCCGGGACTTCGCCGGGGAGCTGTTTTTT | CASSDPRDFAGELFF
TRBJ1-5 | once | TRBV12-3/TRBV12-4 | - | TGTGCCAGCAGCCCTCCGCCAGGGCGCAATCAGCCCCAGCATTTT | CASSPPPGRNQPQHF
TRBJ2-6 | - | TRBV7-2 | TRBD1 | TGTGCCAGCAGCCGAGGCCGGGACAGACCCTTTTCTGGGGCCAACGTCCTGACTTTC | CASSRGRDRPFSGANVLTF
TRBJ1-5 | - | TRBV4-1 | - | TGCGCCAGCAGCCGAATGCCGGGCAATCAGCCCCAGCATTTT | CASSRMPGNQPQHF
TRBJ1-1 | - | TRBV2 | - | TGTGCCAGCAGTGTGGCAGGGATAGCTTTCTTT | CASSVAGIAFF
TRBJ2-1 | - | TRBV3-1 | TRBD2 | TGTGCCAGCAGCAAACGGGACTACTCCTACAATGAGCAGTTCTTC | CASSKRDYSYNEQFF
TRBJ2-3 | once | TRBV12-3/TRBV12-4 | TRBD2 | TGTGCCAGCAGTGAGACTAGCGGCACAGATACGCAGTATTTT | CASSETSGTDTQYF
TRBJ2-7 | once | TRBV5-1 | - | TGCGCCAGCAGCTTTCGCGGATTGGAGGTATTC | CASSFRGLEVF
TRBJ1-2 | - | TRBV29-1 | - | TGCAGCGTTGAAGACGCATATGGCTACACCTTC | CSVEDAYGYTF
TRBJ2-5 | - | TRBV7-2 | - | TGTGCCAGCAGCTCCCGACCGTACCAAGAGACCCAGTACTTC | CASSSRPYQETQYF
TRBJ2-5 | - | TRBV28 | - | TGTGCCAGCAGTCCCCCCGGGGCAGGCCAAGAGACCCAGTACTTC | CASSPPGAGQETQYF
TRBJ2-7 | - | TRBV2 | TRBD1 | TGTGCCAGCAGGTATCGACAGGGGGCAGACGAGCAGTACTTC | CASRYRQGADEQYF
TRBJ1-1 | - | TRBV3-1 | - | TGTGCCAGCAGCCAGGGGACGACTGAAGCTTTCTTT | CASSQGTTEAFF
TRBJ2-5 | few | TRBV5-1 | - | TGCGCCAGCAGCCCCGGAGGAGGGTGGCAGACCCAGTACTTC | CASSPGGGWQTQYF
TRBJ1-5 | - | TRBV10-3 | TRBD1 | TGTGCCATCAGACAGGGGGATCAGCCCCAGCATTTT | CAIRQGDQPQHF
TRBJ2-3 | - | TRBV29-1 | TRBD2 | TGCAGCGGGATACTAGCGGGAGGGCCGGGAGATACGCAGTATTTT | CSGILAGGPGDTQYF
TRBJ1-5 | - | TRBV5-1 | - | TGCGCCAGCAGCTTGGATGGGGACACCAATCAGCCCCAGCATTTT | CASSLDGDTNQPQHF
TRBJ2-5 | - | TRBV24-1 | TRBD1 | TGTGCCACAGCTACAGGGGGCAAGGGAGAGACCCAGTACTTC | CATATGGKGETQYF
TRBJ2-7 | - | TRBV30 | TRBD1 | TGTGCCTGGAATAGACAGGGGGCGGACGAGCAGTACTTC | CAWNRQGADEQYF
TRBJ2-4 | - | TRBV6-6 | - | TGTGCCAGCAGTTACGGGATTTTAGCCAAAAACATTCAGTACTTC | CASSYGILAKNIQYF
TRBJ2-1 | - | TRBV12-3/TRBV12-4 | - | TGTGCCAGCACTCTCGGGGGTGAGCAGTTCTTC | CASTLGGEQFF
TRBJ2-4 | - | TRBV9 | - | TGTGCCAGCAGCCGAAACCAAGATCAGGATTCCAAAAACATTCAGTACTTC | CASSRNQDQDSKNIQYF
TRBJ1-1 | once | TRBV6-2/TRBV6-3 | TRBD1 | TGTGCCAGCAGGCGACAGGGGCCTAGTTTGGCTTTCTTT | CASRRQGPSLAFF
TRBJ2-7 | - | TRBV9 | TRBD1 | TGTGCCAGCAGCTCACCCCGGCGGGACAGGGACTCCTACGAGCAGTACTTC | CASSSPRRDRDSYEQYF
TRBJ1-3 | once | TRBV7-2 | - | TGTGCCAGCAGCTTAGCGGTAGCAGCTGGAAACACCATATATTTT | CASSLAVAAGNTIYF
TRBJ1-5 | - | TRBV7-8 | - | TGTGCCAGCAGCTCAGGAAGAGATCAGCCCCAGCATTTT | CASSSGRDQPQHF
TRBJ2-4 | - | TRBV11-2 | - | TGTGCCAGCAGCTTAGGGGGACGACAGGAAAAAAACATTCAGTACTTC | CASSLGGRQEKNIQYF
TRBJ2-5 | - | TRBV19 | - | TGTGCCAGTAGTAATTTCCAAGAGACCCAGTACTTC | CASSNFQETQYF
TRBJ2-7 | - | TRBV12-3/TRBV12-4 | - | TGTGCCGCAAGTCAGGAGCCCCGCTACGAGCAGTACTTC | CAASQEPRYEQYF
TRBJ1-3 | - | TRBV12-3/TRBV12-4 | TRBD1 | TGTGCCAGCAGCCTGACCGGGACAGGGCCAGGAAACACCATATATTTT | CASSLTGTGPGNTIYF
TRBJ2-1 | - | TRBV7-2 | - | TGTGCCAGCAGCTTCACACATCGCCCATATCGGTTCTTC | CASSFTHRPYRFF
TRBJ2-1 | - | TRBV29-1 | - | TGCAGCGTTGAATTAAAGTCGTCAGACAATGAGCAGTTCTTC | CSVELKSSDNEQFF
TRBJ1-4 | - | TRBV21-1 | - | TGTGCCAGCCGAATAGCCTCTAATGAAAAACTGTTTTTT | CASRIASNEKLFF
TRBJ2-1 | - | TRBV10-3 | TRBD1 | TGTGCCACGGCCGGGACAGGGGGCTACAATGAGCAGTTCTTC | CATAGTGGYNEQFF